This TCR beta chain came from a study of regulatory T cells in long-lasting Graves disease. This clonotype was counted at least ten times. What it binds is not known. At one end, the junction sequence differs from germline, possibly due to a read error. CDR1 and CDR2 from the germline V gene are SEHNR and FQNEAQ (reference sequence). The CDR3 runs 14 residues. For TCR beta, libraries came from iRepertoire HTBI primers and Arm-PCR of CDR3 regions. Each CDR3 protein gets one entry after TCRdb re-called the multiplex PCR reads with MiXCR. Altogether around 420,000 distinct CDR3 sequences are present, around a sixth being singletons, with the ten largest covering about 20%. Broader study findings: Persistent-disease Graves' patients showed less TCR diversity than new cases. The work looked only at peripheral blood and did not look at thyroid tissue.

This sample's time point: newly diagnosed GD, antithyroid drugs for less than 3 months. From PBMCs, RNA was extracted and then used to make the TCR library. It was by American Thyroid Association guidelines that Graves' disease was diagnosed. The TCR originated in a female donor with Graves disease. Specimen: peripheral blood mononuclear cells (PBMCs), collected at new diagnosis, from a patient treated with antithyroid drugs. The V and J genes are TRBV7-9 and TRBJ1-4; perhaps TRBD1 as D (5 bases). Here the CDR3 DNA reads TGTGCCAGCAGCTTAACAGGCCCACCGTCTCACCATCTTTTT. Translating it yields CASSLTGPPSHHLF.